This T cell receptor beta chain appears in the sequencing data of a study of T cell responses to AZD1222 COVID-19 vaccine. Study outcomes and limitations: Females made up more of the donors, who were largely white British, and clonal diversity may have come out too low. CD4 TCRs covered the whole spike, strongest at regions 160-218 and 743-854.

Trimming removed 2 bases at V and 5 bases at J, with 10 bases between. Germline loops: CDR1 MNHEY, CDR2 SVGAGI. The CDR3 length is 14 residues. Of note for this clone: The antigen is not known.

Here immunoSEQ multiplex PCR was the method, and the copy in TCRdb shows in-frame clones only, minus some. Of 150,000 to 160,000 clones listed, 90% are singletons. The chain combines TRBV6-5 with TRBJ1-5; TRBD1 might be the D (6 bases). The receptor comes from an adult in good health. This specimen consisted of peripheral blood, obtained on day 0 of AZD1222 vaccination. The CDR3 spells CASSYEGGDQPQHF. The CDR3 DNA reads TGTGCCAGCAGTTACGAAGGGGGGGATCAGCCCCAGCATTTT.